The 9 T cell receptor beta chains below were found in one sample sequenced in a study of early T cells in non-severe SARS-CoV-2 infection. Each CDR3 protein gets one entry after TCRdb re-called the 5' RACE reads with MiXCR. Seen here are 80,000 or so distinct CDR3 sequences, roughly a sixth observed once, and the top ten hold 12%. The material sequenced was whole blood. All receptors derive from an adult who was a healthcare worker with PCR-confirmed SARS-CoV-2 infection or an uninfected control (not recorded which).

The chain recombines TRBV5-6 with TRBJ2-7; 11 bases fit TRBD1. J was trimmed by 2 bases and V by 4 bases; bases with no gene match: 5. This CDR3 has 15 amino acids. Germline-derived CDR1 and CDR2 are SGHDT and YYEEEE. For the CDR3, the DNA is TGTGCCAGCAGCAGAGCGGGACAGGGGGCCTACGAGCAGTACTTC. The encoded protein is CASSRAGQGAYEQYF.

This clonotype was counted between two and nine times. The chain recombines TRBV6-2 or TRBV6-3 with TRBJ1-2; D ambiguous. Germline CDR1 and CDR2: MNHEY and SVGEGT. CDR3 size: 11 residues. V was trimmed by 2 bases and J by 6 bases, leaving 4 bases between them. The CDR3 coding sequence is TGTGCCAGCAGTTACCTGAATGGCTACACCTTC. As protein: CASSYLNGYTF.

The rearrangement joins TRBV12-5 to TRBJ1-3; D remains unclear. CDR1 is LGHNT, CDR2 FRNRAP, per germline. V was clipped by 3 bases and J by 2 bases, with 8 bases between them. This CDR3 is built from 14 residues. The CDR3 sequence is CASGFKHPGNTIYF. CDR3 sequence (DNA): TGTGCTAGTGGTTTCAAACATCCTGGAAACACCATATATTTT.

Written as DNA, the CDR3 is TGTGCCAGCACCACATTAATCGCGGGTCGAGGCACGCAGTATTTT. Its translation: CASTTLIAGRGTQYF. The chain is built from TRBV12-3 or TRBV12-4 and TRBJ2-3, with TRBD2 as a possible D gene (5 bases). The CDR3 totals 15 residues. The V end lost 7 bases, the J end lost 9 bases, and 23 bases lay between the germline ends.

This clonotype was observed a few times. This chain uses TRBV7-2 with TRBJ1-1; TRBD1 is a possible D gene (6 bases). The CDR3 covers 14 residues. Germline CDR1 SGHTA, CDR2 FQGNSA. Trimming removed 4 bases at V and 5 bases at J, with 14 bases between. CDR3 protein: CASSYTGFGTEAFF. The DNA of the CDR3 is TGTGCCAGCAGCTATACAGGGTTCGGGACTGAAGCTTTCTTT. Full variable domain (missing parts from reference TRBV7-2 and TRBJ1-1): GAGVSQSPSNKVTEKGKDVELRCDPISGHTALYWYRQSLGQGLEFLIYFQGNSAPDKSGLPSDRFSAERTGGSVSTLTIQRTQQEDSAVYLCASSYTGFGTEAFFGQGTRLTVV.

This clonotype was observed a few times. The rearrangement uses TRBV6-1 and TRBJ2-2; possible D gene TRBD1, 6 bases. This CDR3 is built from 13 residues. V lost 11 bases, J lost 6 bases, and 16 bases lay in between. Germline V gives CDR1 MNHNS, CDR2 SASEGT. The CDR3 region is CACQGRWSGELFF. The CDR3 DNA reads TGTGCCTGCCAGGGGCGTTGGTCCGGGGAGCTGTTTTTT.

This clonotype was picked up many times. The chain combines TRBV7-9 with TRBJ2-5; D not resolved. Germline V CDR1 and CDR2: SEHNR, FQNEAQ (reference sequence). This CDR3 has 13 residues. The V end lost 1 base, the J end lost 2 bases, and 5 bases lay between the germline ends. This chain's CDR3 is CASSLGSQETQYF. The CDR3 DNA sequence: TGTGCCAGCAGCTTAGGCAGTCAAGAGACCCAGTACTTC.

Ten or more counts support this clonotype. The chain is built from TRBV7-8 and TRBJ2-7, with D unclear. The CDR3 length is 14 residues. The ends were cut back, 0 bases at V and 2 bases at J, with 8 bases in the middle. Germline V gives CDR1 SGHVS, CDR2 FQNEAQ. The DNA of the CDR3 is TGTGCCAGCAGCTTAGCGGGTCAAGCCTACGAGCAGTACTTC. Translation: CASSLAGQAYEQYF. The full variable domain, rest sourced from reference TRBV7-8 and TRBJ2-7, is GAGVSQSPRYKVAKRGQDVALRCDPISGHVSLFWYQQALGQGPEFLTYFQNEAQLDKSGLPSDRFFAERPEGSVSTLKIQRTQQEDSAVYLCASSLAGQAYEQYFGPGTRLTVT.

This chain links TRBV28 with TRBJ2-3; a weak D match, TRBD2 (6 bases). The CDR3 is made up of 14 amino acids. V lost 5 bases and J 4 bases, leaving 13 bases between the germline ends. The V gene's germline CDR1 is MDHEN and CDR2 SYDVKM. The DNA of the CDR3 is TGTGCCAGCAGTGCACCGGGAGTCTCAGATACGCAGTATTTT. Translated, it gives CASSAPGVSDTQYF.